Below, 3 T cell receptor beta chains from the same sample are listed, as sequenced in a study. Using its own MiXCR run on the 5' RACE reads, TCRdb lists one record per CDR3 protein. The top ten hold about 2.2% of the sample, which has about 54,000 distinct CDR3 sequences, roughly 15% seen once. Sequenced: naive CD4+ T cells sorted from blood. Subset noted: naive CD4+ T cells, CD4+CD45RA+CD25-. The receptor source for this set is a female donor with breast cancer.

This clonotype was recorded at least ten times. V and J are TRBV29-1 and TRBJ2-1, with 9 bases fitting TRBD2. This CDR3 is built from 13 residues. Germline-derived CDR1 and CDR2 are SQVTM and ANQGSEA. V trimming: 4 bases; J trimming: 5 bases; junction bases outside the gene matches: 3. This CDR3 reads CSVAGLADNEQFF. The DNA of the CDR3 is TGCAGCGTTGCGGGACTAGCAGACAATGAGCAGTTCTTC.

The CDR3 coding sequence is TGCGCCAGCAGAAATAGGACAGGAGCTAACTATGGCTACACCTTC. Its protein is CASRNRTGANYGYTF. This chain joins TRBV5-1 and TRBJ1-2; 7 nucleotides match TRBD1. V trimming: 5 bases; J trimming: 0 bases; junction bases outside the gene matches: 7. This CDR3 spans 15 amino acids. The germline CDR1 and CDR2 sequences are SGHRS and YFSETQ.

A few counts support this clonotype. The chain joins TRBV28 to TRBJ1-5; TRBD1 matches 7 bases. Germline V gives CDR1 MDHEN, CDR2 SYDVKM. This CDR3 is built from 16 residues. V lost 4 bases, J lost 1 base, and 7 bases stayed unmatched. CDR3 nucleotides: TGTGCCAGCAGTTCGCTCACAGGGGCCAGCAATCAGCCCCAGCATTTT. Amino acid sequence: CASSSLTGASNQPQHF. The full variable domain, completed using reference TRBV28 and TRBJ1-5, is DVKVTQSSRYLVKRTGEKVFLECVQDMDHENMFWYRQDPGLGLRLIYFSYDVKMKEKGDIPEGYSVSREKKERFSLILESASTNQTSMYLCASSSLTGASNQPQHFGDGTRLSIL.